The clone carrying this TCR beta chain was counted a few times. The target antigen is unknown. TCRdb passed the reads through MiXCR, listing each CDR3 protein once. The sample has almost 550,000 distinct CDR3 sequences; about 17% are singletons. The sample comes from a study of T cell repertoires in cytomegalovirus infection. Germline lookup yields CDR1 SGHNT and CDR2 YYREEE (reference sequence). V dropped 4 bases and J dropped 7 bases, with 11 bases sitting between them. The CDR3 is 12 amino acids. Findings and limits, study-wide: Predominance within the ex vivo response was attributable to HLA-C-restricted CMV-specific TCR beta clonotypes. Of the TCR beta families, the public ones yielded a cumulative frequency that identified carriers of CMV plus the relevant HLA.

The rearrangement links TRBV5-4 to TRBJ1-1; D gene uncertain. What was sequenced was CD8+ T cells from PBMCs. The sequence was collected from a human donor in good health (CMV status not recorded). Some clones in this sample may be carry-over from other donors' samples. CDR3 sequence: CASSPEQLEAFF. The CDR3 nucleotides read TGTGCCAGCAGCCCCGAACAACTTGAAGCTTTCTTT.